In this sample, the clone carrying this TCR beta chain turned up a few times. Its antigen is not identified. The data are from a study of T cell repertoires in cytomegalovirus infection. TCRdb called the reads again in MiXCR, with one record for every CDR3 protein. This sample carries approximately 910,000 distinct CDR3 sequences, about 33% of them seen once, and the ten largest clones take 10% to 15%. The CDR3 has 15 residues. Trimming shortened V by 2 bases and J by 6 bases, and 14 bases separated the two germline ends. CDR1 is SGHDT, CDR2 YYEEEE, per germline. The chain couples TRBV5-6 to TRBJ2-2, with D perhaps being TRBD1 or TRBD2 (6 bases each). This material consisted of cultured CD8+ T cells from PBMCs, taken from culture after CMV antigen stimulation. This clonotype was obtained from a human donor in good health (CMV status not recorded). Some clones in this sample may be carry-over from other donors' samples. In DNA form, the CDR3 reads TGTGCCAGCAGCTTAGGGGGGATTGACGCCGGGGAGCTGTTTTTT. Translated, it gives CASSLGGIDAGELFF. Full variable domain (rest looked up from reference TRBV5-6 and TRBJ2-2): DAGVTQSPTHLIKTRGQQVTLRCSPKSGHDTVSWYQQALGQGPQFIFQYYEEEERQRGNFPDRFSGHQFPNYSSELNVNALLLGDSALYLCASSLGGIDAGELFFGEGSRLTVL.